This TCR beta chain was profiled in a study of identical twins. The ends lost 4 bases at V and 2 bases at J; junction bases unmatched: 7. This CDR3 is built from 17 residues. Germline values: CDR1 MNHEY, CDR2 SVGEGT. TCRdb redid the calling of the 5' RACE reads with MiXCR, one entry per CDR3 protein. Among fewer than 650,000 distinct CDR3 sequences listed, roughly 9.9% were seen once. The sample was also linked to a second study, of yellow fever vaccine responses in identical twins.

The sequence came from a woman in her late teens or twenties in good health. Sequenced sample: PBMCs. The chain has TRBV6-2 or TRBV6-3 and TRBJ2-1; TRBD2 aligns across 11 bases. The CDR3 DNA follows: TGTGCCAGCAGTTCCTGGACTAGCGGGTCCCCCTACAATGAGCAGTTCTTC. It yields the protein CASSSWTSGSPYNEQFF.